A single sample is the source of the 2 T cell receptor beta chains below, sequenced in a study of vaccination effects on CD4 cells after COVID-19 (dated by TCRdb to between 2021 and 2024). For these receptors, no antigen is known. In the ViraFEST assay, PBMC were stimulated with viral peptide pools, and antigen-specific CD4+ T cell clonotypes were then identified by expansion using TCR sequencing. After around ten days of culture, CD4+ T cells were isolated with the EasySep CD4+ T cell isolation kit. Negative nucleocapsid antibody results before and after vaccination confirmed that the healthy vaccine recipients had no prior SARS-CoV-2 infection. Library creation used the immunoSEQ multiplex PCR assay. TCRdb's version of the immuneACCESS table is confined to in-frame rearrangements and falls short of the full clone set. An unresolved V gene accounts for under half of the shortfall where checked; the remainder is of unknown origin. The sample table records about 73,000 clones; 78% of these occur just once. Together, the top ten hold under 12% of the sample.

The starting material was CD4+ T cells from PBMCs cultured with SARS-CoV-2 spike peptides, obtained before COVID-19 vaccination. The cell subset or site label here, explained by the study, means: SARS-CoV-2 spike overlapping peptide pool stimulation. The receptors here all came from a human donor who received a COVID-19 vaccine.

The rearrangement links TRBV6-5 to TRBJ1-3; D unresolved. CDR3 length: 14 residues. From germline, CDR1 is MNHEY and CDR2 SVGAGI. The V and J ends lost 8 bases and 4 bases respectively, with 15 bases between them. CDR3: CASPVIPGGNTIYF. The CDR3 DNA sequence: TGTGCCAGCCCAGTGATCCCGGGAGGAAACACCATATATTTT.

V gene TRBV4-1 combines with J gene TRBJ1-6; 7 bases map to TRBD1. The CDR3 is made up of 17 amino acids. Germline CDR1 reads MGHRA; CDR2 reads YSYEKL. After removal of 4 bases from V and 0 bases from J, the junction contained 6 bases not matched to a gene. The CDR3 DNA follows: TGCGCCAGCAGCCGTCCGGGACAGAGCTCCTATAATTCACCCCTCCACTTT. This codes for CASSRPGQSSYNSPLHF.